This T cell receptor beta chain derives from a study of T cell repertoires in cytomegalovirus infection. In the study overall: Recently identified HLA-C-restricted CMV epitopes were among the peptides used. In public TCR beta signatures, there were indications of both CMV infection and matching HLA type.

Overall study findings and caveats: It was HLA-C-restricted CMV-specific TCR beta clonotypes that dominated the response ex vivo. Adding up the frequency of public TCR beta families identified people who carried CMV plus the relevant HLA.

Germline V gene sequence: CDR1 MNHEY, CDR2 SVGEGT. V lost 6 bases and J 0 bases, leaving 13 bases between the germline ends. CDR3 size: 15 residues. From the reads, TCRdb called clonotypes with MiXCR, one entry per CDR3 protein. The sample contains 250,000 to 400,000 distinct CDR3 sequences, roughly 25% of which appear only once. In the case of this clonotype: Its target is not known.

The chain uses TRBV6-2 or TRBV6-3 and TRBJ2-3; D unclear. This material consisted of cultured PBMCs, taken from culture after CMV antigen stimulation. This sequence originates from a human donor in good health (CMV status not recorded). Some clones in this sample may be carry-over from other donors' samples. The CDR3 sequence: CASSRPGTSTDTQYF. In DNA form, the CDR3 reads TGTGCCAGCAGCCGCCCTGGTACTAGCACAGATACGCAGTATTTT.